Listed below are T cell receptor beta chains from one sample, sequenced in a study of identical twins. TCRdb used MiXCR to reprocess the 5' RACE reads, holding one entry per CDR3 protein. Among 700,000 or so distinct CDR3 sequences listed, more than 6.5% were seen once. These data were likewise used in another study, on yellow fever vaccine responses in identical twins.

The source material was PBMCs. Receptors were obtained from a woman aged 18-35 years in good health. Both conserved end residues are part of each CDR3. Each record gives: J gene, clone size, V gene, D gene, CDR3 protein, CDR3 DNA. The D gene is left open where the match is weak. For some rows the clone size is stated as once, few or many, or as a class when expanded; others skip it.

j_call: TRBJ2-7
clone_size: many
v_call: TRBV27
d_call: NA
cdr3_aa: CASSHRGPTYEQYF
cdr3_nt: TGTGCCAGCAGTCACCGGGGACCTACCTACGAGCAGTACTTC

j_call: TRBJ2-1
clone_size: many
v_call: TRBV5-1
d_call: TRBD2
cdr3_aa: CASSLGSGGVGNEQFF
cdr3_nt: TGCGCCAGCAGCTTAGGTAGCGGGGGCGTGGGCAATGAGCAGTTCTTC

j_call: TRBJ2-1
clone_size: few
v_call: TRBV20-1
d_call: NA
cdr3_aa: CSVEAQSSYNEQFF
cdr3_nt: TGCAGTGTGGAGGCACAGAGCTCCTACAATGAGCAGTTCTTC

j_call: TRBJ2-1
clone_size: many
v_call: TRBV4-1
d_call: NA
cdr3_aa: CASSQDPISSSYNEQFF
cdr3_nt: TGCGCCAGCAGCCAAGATCCAATCTCAAGCTCCTACAATGAGCAGTTCTTC

j_call: TRBJ2-1
clone_size: NA
v_call: TRBV4-3
d_call: NA
cdr3_aa: CASSQVYGIEQFF
cdr3_nt: TGCGCCAGCAGCCAAGTATATGGCATTGAGCAGTTCTTC

j_call: TRBJ2-3
clone_size: NA
v_call: TRBV6-6
d_call: NA
cdr3_aa: CASSYEGNTQYF
cdr3_nt: TGTGCCAGCAGTTACGAGGGAAATACGCAGTATTTT

j_call: TRBJ2-1
clone_size: few
v_call: TRBV5-6
d_call: TRBD2
cdr3_aa: CASVPREGRGNEQFF
cdr3_nt: TGTGCCAGCGTACCAAGGGAGGGGCGAGGGAATGAGCAGTTCTTC

j_call: TRBJ2-1
clone_size: few
v_call: TRBV10-3
d_call: TRBD2
cdr3_aa: CATLPSGKIDTEQFF
cdr3_nt: TGTGCCACCCTCCCTAGCGGGAAGATCGATACTGAGCAGTTCTTC

j_call: TRBJ2-3
clone_size: NA
v_call: TRBV20-1
d_call: TRBD2
cdr3_aa: CSARVVTSGFTDTQYF
cdr3_nt: TGCAGTGCTAGAGTGGTGACTAGCGGATTCACAGATACGCAGTATTTT

j_call: TRBJ1-4
clone_size: once
v_call: TRBV14
d_call: NA
cdr3_aa: CASSLYRGEKLFF
cdr3_nt: TGTGCCAGCAGCCTATACCGGGGTGAAAAACTGTTTTTT

j_call: TRBJ2-7
clone_size: NA
v_call: TRBV5-5
d_call: TRBD1
cdr3_aa: CASSRDRGLVYEQYF
cdr3_nt: TGTGCCAGCAGCCGGGACAGGGGGCTTGTCTACGAGCAGTACTTC

j_call: TRBJ2-3
clone_size: NA
v_call: TRBV20-1
d_call: NA
cdr3_aa: CSAERGGAHPDTQYF
cdr3_nt: TGCAGTGCGGAACGAGGGGGGGCGCACCCAGATACGCAGTATTTT

j_call: TRBJ1-2
clone_size: many
v_call: TRBV6-6
d_call: NA
cdr3_aa: CASRDSKRGGYTF
cdr3_nt: TGTGCCAGCCGGGACTCCAAAAGGGGGGGCTACACCTTC

j_call: TRBJ2-7
clone_size: NA
v_call: TRBV20-1
d_call: TRBD2
cdr3_aa: CSASQFGRALSSYEQYF
cdr3_nt: TGCAGTGCTAGCCAGTTTGGGAGGGCCTTAAGCTCCTACGAGCAGTACTTC

j_call: TRBJ1-6
clone_size: few
v_call: TRBV6-5
d_call: NA
cdr3_aa: CASSFNSDRYLPLHF
cdr3_nt: TGTGCCAGCAGTTTCAATTCGGACCGCTATCTACCCCTCCACTTT

j_call: TRBJ2-2
clone_size: few
v_call: TRBV2
d_call: NA
cdr3_aa: CASRLDRTINTGELFF
cdr3_nt: TGTGCCAGCAGACTAGACAGGACGATTAACACCGGGGAGCTGTTTTTT

j_call: TRBJ2-7
clone_size: NA
v_call: TRBV5-1
d_call: NA
cdr3_aa: CASSLEGLALSSYEQYF
cdr3_nt: TGCGCCAGCAGCTTGGAAGGTCTAGCACTTAGCTCCTACGAGCAGTACTTC

j_call: TRBJ2-7
clone_size: NA
v_call: TRBV28
d_call: TRBD1
cdr3_aa: CASGMGVGQGFEQYF
cdr3_nt: TGTGCCAGCGGGATGGGGGTTGGACAGGGGTTCGAGCAGTACTTC

j_call: TRBJ2-2
clone_size: many
v_call: TRBV29-1
d_call: NA
cdr3_aa: CSVAQATGELFF
cdr3_nt: TGCAGCGTTGCACAGGCCACCGGGGAGCTGTTTTTT

j_call: TRBJ2-1
clone_size: few
v_call: TRBV7-2
d_call: NA
cdr3_aa: CASSSQFGEQFF
cdr3_nt: TGTGCCAGCAGCTCCCAATTCGGCGAGCAGTTCTTC

j_call: TRBJ2-3
clone_size: NA
v_call: TRBV4-3
d_call: NA
cdr3_aa: CASSPPPPGDTQYF
cdr3_nt: TGCGCCAGCAGCCCACCCCCACCGGGAGATACGCAGTATTTT

j_call: TRBJ2-3
clone_size: few
v_call: TRBV10-3
d_call: NA
cdr3_aa: CAISSPPGGGADTQYF
cdr3_nt: TGTGCCATCAGCTCTCCACCCGGGGGTGGTGCAGATACGCAGTATTTT

j_call: TRBJ2-4
clone_size: NA
v_call: TRBV18
d_call: TRBD2
cdr3_aa: CASRSGSINIQYF
cdr3_nt: TGTGCCAGTCGTAGCGGGAGTATAAACATTCAGTACTTC

j_call: TRBJ2-7
clone_size: NA
v_call: TRBV29-1
d_call: TRBD2
cdr3_aa: CSVETSGVSYEQYF
cdr3_nt: TGCAGCGTTGAGACTAGCGGGGTCTCCTACGAGCAGTACTTC

j_call: TRBJ2-4
clone_size: few
v_call: TRBV10-3
d_call: NA
cdr3_aa: CAISIDRPQNKNIQYF
cdr3_nt: TGTGCCATCAGTATCGACCGACCCCAAAACAAAAACATTCAGTACTTC

j_call: TRBJ1-5
clone_size: many
v_call: TRBV7-2
d_call: NA
cdr3_aa: CASSSGGGSNQPQHF
cdr3_nt: TGTGCCAGCAGCTCTGGGGGCGGGAGCAATCAGCCCCAGCATTTT

j_call: TRBJ2-1
clone_size: many
v_call: TRBV27
d_call: NA
cdr3_aa: CASSSELSYNEQFF
cdr3_nt: TGTGCCAGCAGTTCCGAACTATCCTACAATGAGCAGTTCTTC

j_call: TRBJ1-2
clone_size: NA
v_call: TRBV7-9
d_call: TRBD1
cdr3_aa: CASSLPGTGGNYGYTF
cdr3_nt: TGTGCCAGCAGCTTACCCGGGACAGGGGGCAACTATGGCTACACCTTC

j_call: TRBJ2-2
clone_size: NA
v_call: TRBV5-1
d_call: NA
cdr3_aa: CASSLDTGSGELFF
cdr3_nt: TGCGCCAGCAGCTTGGACACAGGGTCCGGGGAGCTGTTTTTT

j_call: TRBJ2-3
clone_size: NA
v_call: TRBV3-1
d_call: NA
cdr3_aa: CASSQKPRLSTSTDTQYF
cdr3_nt: TGTGCCAGCAGCCAGAAGCCCCGACTTTCCACTAGCACAGATACGCAGTATTTT

j_call: TRBJ2-1
clone_size: few
v_call: TRBV10-1
d_call: NA
cdr3_aa: CASSAPGSYNEQFF
cdr3_nt: TGCGCCAGCAGTGCCCCGGGGAGCTACAATGAGCAGTTCTTC

j_call: TRBJ2-1
clone_size: NA
v_call: TRBV5-1
d_call: TRBD2
cdr3_aa: CASSSFDVREGFYNEQFF
cdr3_nt: TGCGCCAGCAGTTCGTTCGACGTGCGGGAGGGTTTCTACAATGAGCAGTTCTTC

j_call: TRBJ2-7
clone_size: few
v_call: TRBV6-2/TRBV6-3
d_call: NA
cdr3_aa: CASSVLVQGYEQYF
cdr3_nt: TGTGCCAGCAGCGTACTCGTACAGGGCTACGAGCAGTACTTC